This T cell receptor (beta chain) was documented in a study of regulatory T cells in long-lasting Graves disease. Time point given: newly diagnosed GD, antithyroid drugs for less than 3 months. Generation of the TCR library employed RNA extracted from PBMCs. Through Arm-PCR of CDR3 regions and iRepertoire HTBI primers, TCR beta libraries were built. In TCRdb, the multiplex PCR reads were re-called with MiXCR into one record per CDR3 protein. The table has some 560,000 distinct CDR3 sequences, roughly a sixth seen once; the top ten hold 20% to 25%. The CDR3 loop spans 17 amino acids. CDR1 LNHDA and CDR2 SQIVND come from the germline V gene (reference sequence). The V end was cut by 4 bases, the J end by 2 bases, with 18 bases between. These data were also filed under a second study, of T cells in Graves' hyperthyroidism and ophthalmopathy.

The source was peripheral blood mononuclear cells (PBMCs), collected at new diagnosis, from a patient treated with antithyroid drugs. The receptor was derived from a woman aged 40-65 years with Graves disease. The chain combines TRBV19 with TRBJ1-5; no reliable D call. Here the CDR3 DNA reads TGTGCCAGTAGTACACCGGACGGCTCCCACCGCAATCAGCCCCAGCATTTT. Protein product: CASSTPDGSHRNQPQHF.